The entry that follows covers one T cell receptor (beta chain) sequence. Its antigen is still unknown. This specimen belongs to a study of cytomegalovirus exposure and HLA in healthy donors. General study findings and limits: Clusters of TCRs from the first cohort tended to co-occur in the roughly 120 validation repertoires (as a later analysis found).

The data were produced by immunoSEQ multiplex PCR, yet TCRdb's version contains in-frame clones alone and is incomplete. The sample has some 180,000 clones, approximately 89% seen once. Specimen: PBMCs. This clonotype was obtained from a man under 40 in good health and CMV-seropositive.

The CDR3 DNA is TGTGCCAGCAGCACGGGGAGGGACCACTATGGCTACACCTTC. Translated, it gives CASSTGRDHYGYTF. The chain couples TRBV6-6 to TRBJ1-2, with D tentatively TRBD1 (5 bases). The CDR3 is made up of 14 amino acids. The ends were cut back, 6 bases at V and 3 bases at J, with 14 bases in the middle. Germline lookup yields CDR1 MNHNY and CDR2 SVGAGI (reference sequence).